Listed below are T cell receptor beta chains from one sample, sequenced in a study of blood T cell repertoires in COVID-19. Profiled with immunoSEQ multiplex PCR; TCRdb holds only in-frame clones, not every one. The sample shows over 85,000 clones, roughly 87% of them seen only once. What was sequenced was peripheral blood. The source is a man aged 50 to 59 with active COVID-19. Both conserved end residues are part of each CDR3. A D gene is named only where the DNA matches it firmly. Expanded clones get a size class; other rows say once, few or many, or leave the size out.

v_gene	abundance	j_gene	d_gene	CDR3aa	CDR3nt
TRBV5-4	.	TRBJ2-3	.	CASSLVGASTDTQYF	TGTGCCAGCAGCTTGGTGGGGGCGAGCACAGATACGCAGTATTTT
TRBV5-4	.	TRBJ2-1	TRBD1	CASSLVPGQGAYNEQFF	TGTGCCAGCAGCTTGGTACCGGGACAGGGGGCTTACAATGAGCAGTTCTTC
TRBV7-7	once	TRBJ2-3	.	CASSPSTKYTDTQYF	TGTGCCAGCAGCCCTTCGACAAAATACACAGATACGCAGTATTTT
TRBV3-1/TRBV3-2	.	TRBJ2-1	.	CASSQGSSSYNEQFF	TGTGCCAGCAGCCAAGGGTCGAGCTCCTACAATGAGCAGTTCTTC
TRBV7-8	.	TRBJ2-2	.	CASSSRVITGELFF	TGTGCCAGCAGCTCGAGGGTGATAACCGGGGAGCTGTTTTTT
TRBV4-3	few	TRBJ1-2	TRBD1	CASSQESPGTGEGYTF	TGCGCCAGCAGCCAAGAATCACCCGGGACAGGGGAGGGCTACACCTTC
TRBV3-1/TRBV3-2	.	TRBJ2-1	TRBD1	CASSQDIPGQGDEQFF	TGTGCCAGCAGCCAAGATATACCGGGACAGGGGGATGAGCAGTTCTTC
TRBV4-1	.	TRBJ1-2	.	CASAGLRSYGYTF	TGCGCCAGCGCGGGGTTACGTAGCTATGGCTACACCTTC
TRBV7-2	.	TRBJ1-2	.	CASRYPSNYGYTF	TGTGCCAGCAGGTATCCCTCTAACTATGGCTACACCTTC
TRBV19	.	TRBJ1-4	TRBD1	CASKWAGGDEKLFF	TGTGCCAGTAAATGGGCAGGGGGCGATGAAAAACTGTTTTTT
TRBV5-4	.	TRBJ2-7	.	CASSLGLTPYEQYF	TGTGCCAGCAGCTTGGGACTAACACCCTACGAGCAGTACTTC
TRBV4-2	.	TRBJ1-2	.	CASSQGGPTNYGYTF	TGTGCCAGCAGCCAAGGGGGCCCGACTAACTATGGCTACACCTTC
TRBV5-4	.	TRBJ1-4	.	CASSLQGPREKLFF	TGTGCCAGCAGCTTGCAGGGCCCCCGGGAAAAACTGTTTTTT
TRBV11-3	.	TRBJ2-1	TRBD2	CASSLGRGALLRRVGDEQFF	TGTGCCAGCAGCTTAGGGCGGGGGGCCCTGCTTCGCAGGGTGGGGGATGAGCAGTTCTTC
TRBV6-5	.	TRBJ2-7	.	CASSRTTRYEQYF	TGTGCCAGCAGTCGAACCACCCGGTACGAGCAGTACTTC
TRBV19	.	TRBJ1-1	.	CASTPDRGTEAFF	TGTGCCAGTACCCCGGACCGGGGCACTGAAGCTTTCTTT
TRBV24-1	.	TRBJ1-2	.	CATSDLKRGKVVRRSNYGYTF	TGTGCCACCAGTGATTTGAAGAGGGGGAAGGTAGTTAGGAGGTCTAACTATGGCTACACCTTC
TRBV5-1	.	TRBJ2-2	TRBD2	CASSPERGTNTGELFF	TGCGCCAGCAGCCCGGAGCGGGGGACGAACACCGGGGAGCTGTTTTTT
TRBV5-6	.	TRBJ2-1	.	CASSLPLGGQFF	TGTGCCAGCAGCTTGCCCCTGGGGGGGCAGTTCTTC
TRBV19	once	TRBJ2-6	.	CASSISFSLYSGANVLTF	TGTGCCAGTAGTATTAGCTTCAGCCTGTACTCTGGGGCCAACGTCCTGACTTTC
TRBV7-2	.	TRBJ2-3	.	CASRPPGRDTQYF	TGTGCCAGCAGACCACCTGGGCGCGATACGCAGTATTTT
TRBV7-3	.	TRBJ1-1	.	CASSQGMNTEAFF	TGTGCCAGCAGTCAGGGGATGAACACTGAAGCTTTCTTT
TRBV5-4	.	TRBJ2-5	.	CASSLEETGETQYF	TGTGCCAGCAGCTTGGAGGAGACCGGGGAGACCCAGTACTTC
TRBV5-1	.	TRBJ2-5	TRBD2	CASRGGGAYIEETQYF	TGCGCCAGCAGGGGCGGGGGGGCCTATATCGAAGAGACCCAGTACTTC
TRBV10-1	.	TRBJ1-2	TRBD1	CASRWDRAYGYTF	TGCGCCAGCAGGTGGGACAGGGCGTATGGCTACACCTTC
TRBV5-1	.	TRBJ2-3	TRBD1	CASSLDRGTDTQYF	TGCGCCAGCAGCCTGGACAGGGGTACAGATACGCAGTATTTT